A single sample gave rise to the 7 T cell receptor beta chains below, sequenced in a study of T cell responses to AZD1222 COVID-19 vaccine. Only in-frame clones appear in the TCRdb table, and some are missing; sequencing was by immunoSEQ multiplex PCR. The profile shows approximately 92,000 clones, over 80% of them singletons. This specimen consisted of peripheral blood, obtained on day 0 of AZD1222 vaccination. The receptors originated from an adult in good health.

The V gene is TRBV5-4, the J gene TRBJ1-5; D is possibly TRBD1 (6 bases). The germline gives CDR1 SGHNT, CDR2 YYREEE (reference sequence). The CDR3 is made up of 15 amino acids. V gave up 0 bases and J gave up 3 bases, with 10 bases separating them. CDR3 DNA sequence: TGTGCCAGCAGCTTGGGAGGGGGAGACAATCAGCCCCAGCATTTT. The encoded protein is CASSLGGGDNQPQHF. Based on the CDR3 plus reference TRBV5-4 and TRBJ1-5, the full variable domain is ETGVTQSPTHLIKTRGQQVTLRCSSQSGHNTVSWYQQALGQGPQFIFQYYREEENGRGNFPPRFSGLQFPNYSSELNVNALELDDSALYLCASSLGGGDNQPQHFGDGTRLSIL.

This clone is a singleton in its sample. This chain joins TRBV7-9 and TRBJ2-7; 10 nucleotides align to TRBD2. The V gene's germline CDR1 is SEHNR and CDR2 FQNEAQ (reference sequence). Trimming took 5 bases from V and 3 from J; bases not matched to a gene: 7. The CDR3 extends over 15 amino acids. As DNA, the CDR3 is TGTGCCAGCAGCGCCCTAGCGGGAGTTTACTACGAGCAGTACTTC. Amino acid sequence: CASSALAGVYYEQYF.

The DNA of the CDR3 is TGTGCCAGCAGCCGAAGACAGAGCTATGGCTACACCTTC. Amino acid sequence: CASSRRQSYGYTF. This sequence joins TRBV5-8 and TRBJ1-2; the D gene is possibly TRBD1 (5 bases). V was shortened by 4 bases and J by 4 bases, with 11 bases between the two germline ends. Per the germline V gene, CDR1 is SGHTS and CDR2 is YDEGEE. CDR3 length: 13 amino acids.

This chain connects TRBV3-1 (or the pseudogene TRBV3-2) to TRBJ1-2; D is unresolved. The CDR3 has 13 amino acids. The V and J ends lost 10 bases and 2 bases respectively, with 14 bases between them. Germline CDR1 and CDR2: LGHDT and YNNKEL (reference sequence). CDR3 sequence: CATSRESNYGYTF. As DNA, the CDR3 is TGTGCCACCTCACGGGAAAGCAACTATGGCTACACCTTC.

This sequence joins TRBV5-6 and TRBJ1-4; 12 nucleotides agree with TRBD1. The germline V gene encodes CDR1 SGHDT and CDR2 YYEEEE. CDR3 length equals 15 residues. The trim removed 2 bases at V and 7 bases at J, leaving 3 bases unmatched. The CDR3 region is CASSLGTGGGEKLFF. As DNA, the CDR3 is TGTGCCAGCAGCTTAGGGACAGGGGGCGGTGAAAAACTGTTTTTT. The full variable domain, its missing parts supplied by reference TRBV5-6 and TRBJ1-4, is DAGVTQSPTHLIKTRGQQVTLRCSPKSGHDTVSWYQQALGQGPQFIFQYYEEEERQRGNFPDRFSGHQFPNYSSELNVNALLLGDSALYLCASSLGTGGGEKLFFGSGTQLSVL.

This chain links TRBV25-1 with TRBJ1-2; 8 nucleotides match TRBD1. This CDR3 comprises 13 residues. Germline V gives CDR1 MGHDK, CDR2 SYGVNS. J lost 2 bases, V lost 6 bases, and 2 bases had no gene match. The CDR3 DNA sequence: TGTGCCAGCAGGAGACAGGGGAACTATGGCTACACCTTC. Translation: CASRRQGNYGYTF.

The chain employs TRBV2 and TRBJ1-4, with D possibly TRBD1 on 5 matching bases. V lost 2 bases to trimming and J lost 6 bases, with 19 bases between them. Germline assignment: CDR1 SNHLY and CDR2 FYNNEI. CDR3 size: 17 residues. The DNA of the CDR3 is TGTGCCAGCAGTGAACCCTCACGACAGTCCGCTGATGAAAAACTGTTTTTT. This gives the protein CASSEPSRQSADEKLFF.